Below are 30 T cell receptor beta chains sequenced from a single sample in a study of blood T cell repertoires in COVID-19 (dated by TCRdb to 2020 to 2022). Library construction relied on the immunoSEQ multiplex PCR assay. Held by TCRdb, this immuneACCESS table contains in-frame sequences only and omits some clones. Under half of the omission traces to an unresolved V gene where checked; the cause of the rest is unknown. The table for this sample lists over 350,000 clones; approximately 89% of them were counted only once. Roughly 0.86% of the sample lies in the top ten. The sequencing input was PBMCs or T cells enriched from blood (not recorded which). These TCRs come from a woman in her forties who had been exposed to COVID-19.

V is TRBV28 and J is TRBJ1-5; possible D gene TRBD1, 6 bases. CDR3 size: 15 residues. Germline CDR1 and CDR2: MDHEN and SYDVKM. Trimming removed 3 bases at V and 6 bases at J, with 15 bases between. CDR3 sequence: CASSFRSGTSQPQHF. CDR3 bases: TGTGCCAGCAGTTTTAGGTCGGGGACAAGTCAGCCCCAGCATTTT.

The chain carries TRBV11-2 and TRBJ2-3; D call uncertain. The germline gives CDR1 SGHAT, CDR2 FQNNGV. Trimming shortened V by 2 bases and J by 0 bases, and 9 bases separated the two germline ends. This CDR3 spans 15 amino acids. CDR3 region: CASSLQVSSTDTQYF. The CDR3, as DNA: TGTGCCAGCAGCTTACAGGTCTCTAGCACAGATACGCAGTATTTT.

The chain recombines TRBV28 with TRBJ1-1, with 7 bases fitting TRBD1. There are 11 residues in the CDR3. Germline V CDR1 and CDR2: MDHEN, SYDVKM. J was trimmed by 10 bases and V by 5 bases; bases with no gene match: 4. DNA of the CDR3: TGTGCCAGCAGTGTACGACAGGGAGCTTTCTTT. Its protein is CASSVRQGAFF.

The genes are TRBV2 and TRBJ2-7; D unresolved. Germline-derived CDR1 and CDR2 are SNHLY and FYNNEI. CDR3 size: 12 residues. V was shortened by 2 bases and J by 4 bases, with 6 bases between the two germline ends. The CDR3 spells CASSEREYEQYF. The CDR3, as DNA: TGTGCCAGCAGTGAACGCGAGTACGAGCAGTACTTC.

V is TRBV5-1 and J is TRBJ1-3; 9 bases match TRBD1. Looked up from germline, CDR1 is SGHRS and CDR2 is YFSETQ. The trim removed 4 bases at V and 3 bases at J, leaving 8 bases unmatched. CDR3 length equals 16 residues. CDR3 DNA sequence: TGCGCCAGCAGCCCGGACAGGGGTATGATTGGAAACACCATATATTTT. Its protein product is CASSPDRGMIGNTIYF.

This chain joins TRBV15 and TRBJ2-1; a weak D match, TRBD2 (6 bases). The CDR3 has 11 amino acids. Germline V gives CDR1 LNHNV, CDR2 YYDKDF (reference sequence). V was clipped by 7 bases and J by 10 bases, with 11 bases between them. As DNA, the CDR3 is TGTGCCACCACGATAGCGGACGAGCAGTTCTTC. Translation gives CATTIADEQFF.

The rearrangement uses TRBV9 and TRBJ1-3, with 7 bases lining up with TRBD1. The CDR3 contains 14 residues. Trimming at V came to 4 bases and at J to 2 bases, leaving 3 bases not matched to a gene. Germline V gives CDR1 SGDLS, CDR2 YYNGEE. CDR3 nucleotides: TGTGCCAGCAGCCCTACAGGGGCTGGAAACACCATATATTTT. Protein sequence: CASSPTGAGNTIYF.

J is TRBJ1-2 and V is TRBV7-8; D remains ambiguous. This CDR3 spans 12 amino acids. Trimming pared 5 bases from V and 8 bases from J, leaving 12 bases between. The germline V gene encodes CDR1 SGHVS and CDR2 FQNEAQ. The CDR3 spells CASSGTGEGYTF. The CDR3 region has the DNA TGTGCCAGCAGCGGAACCGGAGAGGGCTACACCTTC.

The V gene is TRBV7-8, the J gene TRBJ2-7, with a tentative D call TRBD1 (5 bases). The CDR3 length is 14 residues. V lost 3 bases and J lost 0, with 9 bases in between. CDR1 SGHVS and CDR2 FQNEAQ come from the germline V gene. CDR3 residues: CASSFSDTSYEQYF. In nucleotides, the CDR3 is TGTGCCAGCAGCTTTTCGGACACCTCCTACGAGCAGTACTTC. Full variable domain (remainder filled in from reference TRBV7-8 and TRBJ2-7): GAGVSQSPRYKVAKRGQDVALRCDPISGHVSLFWYQQALGQGPEFLTYFQNEAQLDKSGLPSDRFFAERPEGSVSTLKIQRTQQEDSAVYLCASSFSDTSYEQYFGPGTRLTVT.

This sequence joins TRBV5-1 and TRBJ1-2, with D possibly TRBD1 on 6 matching bases. CDR3 length: 15 amino acids. V lost 4 bases, J lost 4 bases, and 17 bases lay in between. Germline assignment: CDR1 SGHRS and CDR2 YFSETQ. The CDR3 DNA reads TGCGCCAGCAGCGCCGGGACACTTACCGGCTATGGCTACACCTTC. It encodes CASSAGTLTGYGYTF.

This clone appeared once. V usage is TRBV7-3 and J usage is TRBJ2-1, with TRBD1 matching over 10 bases. The CDR3 extends over 12 amino acids. The V gene end was trimmed by 4 bases and the J gene end by 15 bases; junction bases not matched to a gene: 6. From germline, CDR1 is SGHTA and CDR2 FQGTGA. The CDR3 DNA reads TGTGCCAGCAGCTCGGACAGGGGGGCTCTGTTCTTC. This gives the protein CASSSDRGALFF.

This clone occurred a few times. The chain carries TRBV19 and TRBJ2-7; TRBD1 matches 7 bases. With 5 bases clipped from V and 2 bases from J, the junction kept 15 bases outside the gene matches. The CDR3 is 17 residues long. Germline lookup yields CDR1 LNHDA and CDR2 SQIVND (reference sequence). CDR3 in amino acids: CASSPKGSGTVAYEQYF. The CDR3 DNA reads TGTGCCAGTAGTCCGAAGGGTTCCGGGACAGTAGCCTACGAGCAGTACTTC.

The genes are TRBV5-6 and TRBJ1-1; D perhaps matches TRBD1 (5 bases). V gave up 0 bases and J gave up 1 base, with 10 bases separating them. The CDR3 is made up of 15 amino acids. CDR1 SGHDT and CDR2 YYEEEE come from the germline V gene. The CDR3 region is CASSLAYGQNTEAFF. The CDR3 DNA follows: TGTGCCAGCAGCTTGGCTTACGGACAGAACACTGAAGCTTTCTTT.

This clone has more than one count but fewer than ten. The chain uses TRBV27 and TRBJ2-3; D is ambiguous. This CDR3 has 12 amino acids. V was pared by 0 bases and J by 4 bases, with 2 bases between. Germline V gene lookup returns CDR1 MNHEY and CDR2 SMNVEV (reference sequence). DNA for the CDR3: TGTGCCAGCAGTTTATCCTCAGATACGCAGTATTTT. Translating it yields CASSLSSDTQYF.

This chain links TRBV27 with TRBJ1-6; TRBD1 is a possible D gene (6 bases). The germline CDR1 and CDR2 sequences are MNHEY and SMNVEV (reference sequence). This CDR3 spans 13 amino acids. Trimming took off 5 bases at V and 11 bases at J, with 13 bases between the two ends. In nucleotides, the CDR3 is TGTGCCAGCAGTCCAGGGGTCACGGCACCCCTCCACTTT. It encodes CASSPGVTAPLHF.

The V call is TRBV6-1, the J call TRBJ1-2, with D perhaps matching TRBD1 (6 bases). From germline, CDR1 is MNHNS and CDR2 SASEGT. Trimming removed 3 bases from V and 8 bases from J, with 16 bases in between. The CDR3 spans 14 residues. The CDR3 here is CASSDWGGAGGYTF. The CDR3 DNA sequence: TGTGCCAGCAGTGATTGGGGGGGGGCTGGCGGCTACACCTTC.

This clone has only one observation. The V gene is TRBV19, the J gene TRBJ1-2; no reliable D call. CDR1 is LNHDA and CDR2 is SQIVND in the germline V gene (reference sequence). V gave up 5 bases and J gave up 5 bases, with 18 bases separating them. The CDR3 loop spans 15 amino acids. CDR3 region: CASSQLGLSTYGYTF. The CDR3 DNA is TGTGCCAGTAGTCAACTCGGACTGAGTACATATGGCTACACCTTC.

The rearrangement uses TRBV5-1 and TRBJ2-1; 9 bases align to TRBD2. The CDR3 runs 16 residues. Germline trimming cut 3 bases from V and 5 bases from J; bases unmatched to any gene: 9. From germline, CDR1 is SGHRS and CDR2 YFSETQ. As DNA, the CDR3 is TGCGCCAGCAGCTCCCTTGGGCGGGGGGGCCACAATGAGCAGTTCTTC. Translated: CASSSLGRGGHNEQFF. Variable domain in full (rest from reference TRBV5-1 and TRBJ2-1): KAGVTQTPRYLIKTRGQQVTLSCSPISGHRSVSWYQQTPGQGLQFLFEYFSETQRNKGNFPGRFSGRQFSNSRSEMNVSTLELGDSALYLCASSSLGRGGHNEQFFGPGTRLTVL.

The chain links TRBV3-1 (or the pseudogene TRBV3-2) to TRBJ1-5; 8 bases agree with TRBD1. Germline CDR1 reads LGHDT; CDR2 reads YNNKEL (reference sequence). The junction had 9 bases not matched to a gene; V was cut back by 4 bases and J by 4 bases. The CDR3 sequence is 16 residues long. The CDR3 reads CASSLSGQGINQPQHF. CDR3 in DNA: TGTGCCAGCAGCCTTTCCGGACAGGGCATTAATCAGCCCCAGCATTTT.

V is TRBV30 and J is TRBJ1-2; 9 positions match TRBD1. V trimming: 3 bases; J trimming: 7 bases; junction bases outside the gene matches: 12. Germline loops: CDR1 GTSNPN, CDR2 SVGIG (reference sequence). The CDR3 covers 15 residues. CDR3 nucleotide sequence: TGTGCCTGGAGCGGTCCCGGGACAGGGTTGGGTGGCTACACCTTC. Its translation: CAWSGPGTGLGGYTF.

This sequence joins TRBV7-9 and TRBJ2-2; weak D call: TRBD2 (6 bases). The CDR3 length is 16 residues. Trimming shortened V by 6 bases and J by 5 bases, and 19 bases separated the two germline ends. Germline V gene data show CDR1 as SEHNR and CDR2 as FQNEAQ (reference sequence). The CDR3 loop is CASSRGTSVGTGELFF. The CDR3 nucleotides read TGTGCCAGCAGTCGCGGGACCTCGGTGGGGACCGGGGAGCTGTTTTTT. Using reference TRBV7-9 and TRBJ2-2 for the parts outside the CDR3, the full variable domain is DTGVSQNPRHKITKRGQNVTFRCDPISEHNRLYWYRQTLGQGPEFLTYFQNEAQLEKSRLLSDRFSAERPKGSFSTLEIQRTEQGDSAMYLCASSRGTSVGTGELFFGEGSRLTVL.

The chain couples TRBV6-5 to TRBJ1-5; unclear D gene. V was clipped by 6 bases and J by 6 bases, with 15 bases between them. The V gene's germline CDR1 is MNHEY and CDR2 SVGAGI. The CDR3 has 14 residues. CDR3 loop: CASSRVLEAQPQHF. In DNA, the CDR3 is TGTGCCAGCAGCCGCGTTCTTGAGGCTCAGCCCCAGCATTTT.

V is TRBV18 and J is TRBJ1-4; D may be TRBD1 (6 bases). The V end lost 3 bases, the J end lost 8 bases, and 13 bases lay between the germline ends. This CDR3 comprises 14 residues. CDR1 is KGHSH and CDR2 is LQKENI in the germline V gene. The CDR3 sequence: CASSPTRDTEKLFF. The CDR3 nucleotides read TGTGCCAGCTCACCGACCCGGGACACCGAAAAACTGTTTTTT.

The chain couples TRBV25-1 to TRBJ1-2, with 8 bases that match TRBD1. The CDR3 runs to 13 residues. Germline assignment: CDR1 MGHDK and CDR2 SYGVNS. J gave up 5 bases and V 4 bases, and 3 bases lay outside the gene matches. The CDR3 bases are TGTGCCAGCAGTGGGACAGGGAAATATGGCTACACCTTC. Protein product: CASSGTGKYGYTF.

V gene TRBV4-1 combines with J gene TRBJ2-1; 7 bases align to TRBD1. V lost 4 bases, J lost 8 bases, and 11 bases stayed unmatched. The germline V gene has CDR1 MGHRA and CDR2 YSYEKL. This CDR3 contains 15 residues. As DNA, the CDR3 is TGCGCCAGCAGCCTTACAGGGGAGTCAGGCTATGAGCAGTTCTTC. It translates to CASSLTGESGYEQFF.

V gene TRBV19 combines with J gene TRBJ2-1; D perhaps matches TRBD1 (6 bases). This CDR3 is 15 amino acids long. Deletions cut 4 bases from V and 6 bases from J, with 16 bases between. Germline assignment: CDR1 LNHDA and CDR2 SQIVND (reference sequence). CDR3 DNA: TGTGCCAGTAGTACTCTACTCACACAGGGCAATGAGCAGTTCTTC. Translating it yields CASSTLLTQGNEQFF.

The chain joins TRBV5-1 to TRBJ2-1; 7 positions agree with TRBD1. The germline V gene encodes CDR1 SGHRS and CDR2 YFSETQ. The CDR3 is 15 amino acids. Unmatched junction bases numbered 11, after V lost 4 bases and J lost 7 bases. CDR3 sequence reads: CASSHTPGQANEQFF. CDR3 in DNA: TGCGCCAGCAGCCACACTCCTGGACAGGCGAATGAGCAGTTCTTC.

CDR3 sequence (DNA): TGTGCCAGCAGCCAAGCAGGAACCGGGGAGCTGTTTTTT. Its translation is CASSQAGTGELFF. The chain is built from TRBV3-1 (or the pseudogene TRBV3-2) and TRBJ2-2; D gene uncertain. CDR1 LGHDT and CDR2 YNNKEL come from the germline V gene (reference sequence). The CDR3 is 13 residues long. Deletions cut 1 base from V and 5 bases from J, with 5 bases between.

The chain links TRBV6-5 to TRBJ1-3; D is undetermined. Per germline, CDR1 MNHEY and CDR2 SVGAGI. The CDR3 sequence is 13 residues long. V was cut by 8 bases and J by 0 bases, with 8 bases left in between. CDR3 protein: CASGRSSGNTIYF. DNA of the CDR3: TGTGCCAGCGGAAGGAGCTCTGGAAACACCATATATTTT.

This clone occurred once. V is TRBV19 and J is TRBJ1-2; D remains unclear. V was clipped by 7 bases and J by 3 bases, with 6 bases between them. From germline, CDR1 is LNHDA and CDR2 SQIVND (reference sequence). This CDR3 is built from 11 residues. As DNA, the CDR3 is TGTGCCAGTAATGGGCACTATGGCTACACCTTC. Its translation: CASNGHYGYTF.